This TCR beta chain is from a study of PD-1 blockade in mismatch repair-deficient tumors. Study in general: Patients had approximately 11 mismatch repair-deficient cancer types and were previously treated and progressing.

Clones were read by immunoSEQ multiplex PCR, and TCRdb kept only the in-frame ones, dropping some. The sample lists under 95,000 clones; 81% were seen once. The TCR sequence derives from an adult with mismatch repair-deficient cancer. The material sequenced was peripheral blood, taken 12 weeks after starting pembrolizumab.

The CDR3 bases are TGTGCCAGTAGTATGTGGCAGGACTATGGCTACACCTTC. It is translated as CASSMWQDYGYTF. This chain connects TRBV19 to TRBJ1-2, with D uncertain. CDR1 and CDR2 (germline): LNHDA, SQIVND (reference sequence). The CDR3 loop spans 13 amino acids. Trimming cost V 3 bases and J 3 bases, with 8 bases left between them.